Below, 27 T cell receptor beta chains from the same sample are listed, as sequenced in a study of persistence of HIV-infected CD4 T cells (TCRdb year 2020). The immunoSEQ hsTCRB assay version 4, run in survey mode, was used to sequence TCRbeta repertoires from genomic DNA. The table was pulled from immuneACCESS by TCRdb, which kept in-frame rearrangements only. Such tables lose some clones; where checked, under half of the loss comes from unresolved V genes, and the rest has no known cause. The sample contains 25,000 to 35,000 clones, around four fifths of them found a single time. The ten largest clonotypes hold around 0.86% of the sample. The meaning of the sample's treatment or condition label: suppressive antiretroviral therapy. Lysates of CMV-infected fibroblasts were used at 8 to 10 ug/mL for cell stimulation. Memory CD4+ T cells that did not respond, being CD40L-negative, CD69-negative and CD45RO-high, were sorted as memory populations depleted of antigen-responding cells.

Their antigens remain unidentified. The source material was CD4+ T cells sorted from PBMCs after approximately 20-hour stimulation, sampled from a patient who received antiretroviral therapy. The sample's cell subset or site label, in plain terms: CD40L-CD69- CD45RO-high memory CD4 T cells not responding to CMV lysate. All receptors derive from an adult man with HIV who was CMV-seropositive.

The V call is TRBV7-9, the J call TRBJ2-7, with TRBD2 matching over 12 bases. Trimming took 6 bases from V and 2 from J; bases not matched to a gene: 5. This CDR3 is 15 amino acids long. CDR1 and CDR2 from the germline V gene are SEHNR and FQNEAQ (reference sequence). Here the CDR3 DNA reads TGTGCCAGCAGATCGACTAGCGGGGGACCCTACGAGCAGTACTTC. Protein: CASRSTSGGPYEQYF.

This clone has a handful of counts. Written as DNA, the CDR3 is TGTGCCAGCAGCCAGGGTCGGTTTGACAGGTCTGGAAACACCATATATTTT. This codes for CASSQGRFDRSGNTIYF. The chain links TRBV3-1 (or the pseudogene TRBV3-2) to TRBJ1-3; TRBD1 is a possible D gene (6 bases). Germline CDR1 reads LGHDT; CDR2 reads YNNKEL (reference sequence). This CDR3 comprises 17 residues. V gave up 3 bases and J gave up 1 base, with 16 bases separating them.

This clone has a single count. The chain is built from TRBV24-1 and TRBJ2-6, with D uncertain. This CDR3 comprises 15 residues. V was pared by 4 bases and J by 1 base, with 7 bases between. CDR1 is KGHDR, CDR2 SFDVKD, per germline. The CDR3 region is CATSEPSSGANVLTF. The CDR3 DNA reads TGTGCCACCAGTGAGCCGAGTTCTGGGGCCAACGTCCTGACTTTC.

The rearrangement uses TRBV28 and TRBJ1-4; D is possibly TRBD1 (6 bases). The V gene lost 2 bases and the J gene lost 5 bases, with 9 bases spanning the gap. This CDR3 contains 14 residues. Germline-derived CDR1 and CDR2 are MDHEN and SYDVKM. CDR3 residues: CASSLLDSNEKLFF. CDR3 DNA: TGTGCCAGCAGTTTACTGGACAGCAATGAAAAACTGTTTTTT.

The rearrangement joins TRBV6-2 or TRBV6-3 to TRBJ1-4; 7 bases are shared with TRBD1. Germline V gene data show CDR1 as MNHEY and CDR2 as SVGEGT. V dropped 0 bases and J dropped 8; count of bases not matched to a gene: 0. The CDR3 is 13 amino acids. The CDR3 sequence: CASSYSGGEKLFF. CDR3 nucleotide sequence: TGTGCCAGCAGTTACTCAGGGGGCGAAAAACTGTTTTTT.

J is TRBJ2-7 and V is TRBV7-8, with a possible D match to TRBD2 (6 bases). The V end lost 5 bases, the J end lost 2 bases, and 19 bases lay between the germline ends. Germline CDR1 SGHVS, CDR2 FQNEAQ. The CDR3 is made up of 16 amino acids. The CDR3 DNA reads TGTGCCAGCAGCGGAGACGGAGGGATAGGGCCCTACGAGCAGTACTTC. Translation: CASSGDGGIGPYEQYF.

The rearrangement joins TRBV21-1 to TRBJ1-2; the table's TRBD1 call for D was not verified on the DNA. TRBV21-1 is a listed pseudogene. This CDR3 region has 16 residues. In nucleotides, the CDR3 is TGTGCCAGCAGCAATCGGGGGTACAGGGGCTACTATGGCTACACCTTC. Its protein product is CASSNRGYRGYYGYTF.

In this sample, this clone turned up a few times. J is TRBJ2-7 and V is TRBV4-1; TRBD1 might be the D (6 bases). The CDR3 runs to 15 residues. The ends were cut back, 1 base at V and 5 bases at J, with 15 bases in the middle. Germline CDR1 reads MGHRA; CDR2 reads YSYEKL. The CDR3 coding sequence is TGCGCCAGCAGCCAAGTTGGAGACAGGCGACACGAGCAGTACTTC. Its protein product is CASSQVGDRRHEQYF.

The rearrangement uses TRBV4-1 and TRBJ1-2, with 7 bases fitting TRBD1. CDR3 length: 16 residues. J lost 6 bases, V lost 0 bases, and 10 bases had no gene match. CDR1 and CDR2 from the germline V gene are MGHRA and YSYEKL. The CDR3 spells CASSQEHRGTRHGYTF. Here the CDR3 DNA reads TGCGCCAGCAGCCAAGAGCACAGGGGAACAAGGCATGGCTACACCTTC.

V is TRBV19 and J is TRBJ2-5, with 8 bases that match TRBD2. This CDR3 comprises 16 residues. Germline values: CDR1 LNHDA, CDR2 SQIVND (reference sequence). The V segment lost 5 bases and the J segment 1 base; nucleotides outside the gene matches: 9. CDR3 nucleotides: TGTGCCAGTAGTTTTTCTATCGGGACTAGCCAAGAGACCCAGTACTTC. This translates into CASSFSIGTSQETQYF.

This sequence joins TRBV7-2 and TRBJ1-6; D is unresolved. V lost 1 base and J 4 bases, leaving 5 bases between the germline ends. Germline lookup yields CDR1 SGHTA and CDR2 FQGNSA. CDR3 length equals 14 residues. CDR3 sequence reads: CASSLGPYNSPLHF. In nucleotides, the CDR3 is TGTGCCAGCAGCTTAGGTCCATATAATTCACCCCTCCACTTT.

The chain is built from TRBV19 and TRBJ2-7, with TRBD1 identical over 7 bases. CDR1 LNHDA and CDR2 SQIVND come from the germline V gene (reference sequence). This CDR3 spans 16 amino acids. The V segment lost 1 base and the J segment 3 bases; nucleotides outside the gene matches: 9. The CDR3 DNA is TGTGCCAGTAGTATAGTATCATGGGACAGAGACTACGAGCAGTACTTC. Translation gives CASSIVSWDRDYEQYF.

CDR3 loop: CASLAHNEQFF. CDR3 in DNA: TGTGCCAGCCTAGCCCACAATGAGCAGTTCTTC. The genes are TRBV6-5 and TRBJ2-1; D is possibly TRBD2 (5 bases). Germline V lookup: CDR1 MNHEY, CDR2 SVGAGI. CDR3 size: 11 residues. V was pared by 8 bases and J by 5 bases, with 7 bases between.

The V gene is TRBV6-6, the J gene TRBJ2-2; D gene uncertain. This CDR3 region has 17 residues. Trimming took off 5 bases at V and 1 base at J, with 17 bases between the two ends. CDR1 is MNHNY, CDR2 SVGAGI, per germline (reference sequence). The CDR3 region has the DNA TGTGCCAGCAGTCGCGTGCGACGAGCCCTGAACACCGGGGAGCTGTTTTTT. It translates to CASSRVRRALNTGELFF.

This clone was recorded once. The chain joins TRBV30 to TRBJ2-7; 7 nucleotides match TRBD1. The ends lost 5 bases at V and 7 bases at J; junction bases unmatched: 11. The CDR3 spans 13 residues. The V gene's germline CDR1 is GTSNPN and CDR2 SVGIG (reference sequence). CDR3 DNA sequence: TGTGCCTGGGGGGGACAGTTCCACCCGGAGCAGTACTTC. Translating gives CAWGGQFHPEQYF.

CDR3 nucleotide sequence: TGTGCCAGTAGTCGCGACAGGCTTAACACTGAAGCTTTCTTT. It codes for CASSRDRLNTEAFF. This chain connects TRBV19 to TRBJ1-1, with D possibly matching TRBD1 (6 bases). The CDR3 consists of 14 residues. Trimming took off 5 bases at V and 2 bases at J, with 12 bases between the two ends. Germline V gene data show CDR1 as LNHDA and CDR2 as SQIVND (reference sequence).

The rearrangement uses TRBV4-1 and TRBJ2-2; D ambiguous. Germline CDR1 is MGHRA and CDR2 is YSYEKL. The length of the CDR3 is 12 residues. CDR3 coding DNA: TGCGCAATAAGATCAAACACCGGGGAGCTGTTTTTT. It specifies CAIRSNTGELFF.

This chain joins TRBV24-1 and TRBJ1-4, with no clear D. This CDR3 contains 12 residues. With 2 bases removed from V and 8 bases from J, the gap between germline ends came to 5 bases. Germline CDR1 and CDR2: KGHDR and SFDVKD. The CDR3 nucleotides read TGTGCCACCAGTGATTCCAGGGAAAAACTGTTTTTT. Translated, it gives CATSDSREKLFF.

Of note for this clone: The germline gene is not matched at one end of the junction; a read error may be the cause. This chain's CDR3 is CASSPLRGVLF. Written as DNA, the CDR3 is TGTGCCAGCAGCCCCCTGCGAGGCGTGCTCTTT. The rearrangement uses TRBV7-9 and TRBJ1-1; D is uncertain. The CDR3 extends over 11 amino acids. Germline V gene data show CDR1 as SEHNR and CDR2 as FQNEAQ (reference sequence).

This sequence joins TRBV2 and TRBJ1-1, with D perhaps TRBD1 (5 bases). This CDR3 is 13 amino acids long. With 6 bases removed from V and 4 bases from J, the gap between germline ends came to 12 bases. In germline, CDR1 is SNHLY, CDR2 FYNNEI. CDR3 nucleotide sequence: TGTGCCAGCAGGGTGGGGCTGAGCACTGAAGCTTTCTTT. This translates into CASRVGLSTEAFF. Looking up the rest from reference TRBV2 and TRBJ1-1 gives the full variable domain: EPEVTQTPSHQVTQMGQEVILRCVPISNHLYFYWYRQILGQKVEFLVSFYNNEISEKSEIFDDQFSVERPDGSNFTLKIRSTKLEDSAMYFCASRVGLSTEAFFGQGTRLTVV.

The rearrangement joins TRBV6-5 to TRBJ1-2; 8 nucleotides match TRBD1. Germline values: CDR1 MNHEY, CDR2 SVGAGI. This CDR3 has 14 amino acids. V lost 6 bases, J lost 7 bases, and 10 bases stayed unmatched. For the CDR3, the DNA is TGTGCCAGCAGCCTTAACCCGGGACAGGCTGGCTACACCTTC. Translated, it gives CASSLNPGQAGYTF.

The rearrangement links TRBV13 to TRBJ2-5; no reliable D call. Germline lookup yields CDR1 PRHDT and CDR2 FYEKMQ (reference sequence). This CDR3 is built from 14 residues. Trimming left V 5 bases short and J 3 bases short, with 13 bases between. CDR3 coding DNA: TGTGCCAGCAGCCCCCGGGTCCTAAAAGAGACCCAGTACTTC. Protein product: CASSPRVLKETQYF. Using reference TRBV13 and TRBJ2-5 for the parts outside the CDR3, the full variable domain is AAGVIQSPRHLIKEKRETATLKCYPIPRHDTVYWYQQGPGQDPQFLISFYEKMQSDKGSIPDRFSAQQFSDYHSELNMSSLELGDSALYFCASSPRVLKETQYFGPGTRLLVL.

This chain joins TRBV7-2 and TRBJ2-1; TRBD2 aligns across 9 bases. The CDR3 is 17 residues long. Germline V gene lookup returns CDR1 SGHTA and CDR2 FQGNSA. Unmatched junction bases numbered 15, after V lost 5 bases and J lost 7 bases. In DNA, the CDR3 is TGTGCCAGCAGCACCGGAATAGCGGGGGCCCAAGGGAATGAGCAGTTCTTC. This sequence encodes CASSTGIAGAQGNEQFF.

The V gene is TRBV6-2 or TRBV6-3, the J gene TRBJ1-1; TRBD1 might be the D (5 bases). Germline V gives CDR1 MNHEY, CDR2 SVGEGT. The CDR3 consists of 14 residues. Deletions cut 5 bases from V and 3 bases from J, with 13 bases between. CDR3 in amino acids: CASSRGIRDTEAFF. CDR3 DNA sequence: TGTGCCAGCAGTAGGGGAATTCGGGACACTGAAGCTTTCTTT.

CDR3 in DNA: TGTGCCAGCAGCTCCGCTGGACTAGCGGGGGACCTCACCGGGGAGCTGTTTTTT. This encodes CASSSAGLAGDLTGELFF. The gene calls are TRBV7-2 and TRBJ2-2; 13 bases are shared with TRBD2. CDR1 is SGHTA, CDR2 FQGNSA, per germline. J was trimmed by 4 bases and V by 4 bases; bases with no gene match: 9. This CDR3 has 18 amino acids.

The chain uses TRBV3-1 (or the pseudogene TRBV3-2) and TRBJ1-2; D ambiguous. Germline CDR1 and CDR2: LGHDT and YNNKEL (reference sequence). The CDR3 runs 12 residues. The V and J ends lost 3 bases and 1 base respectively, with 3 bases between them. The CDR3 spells CASSHLNYGYTF. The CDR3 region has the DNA TGTGCCAGCAGCCACCTTAACTATGGCTACACCTTC.

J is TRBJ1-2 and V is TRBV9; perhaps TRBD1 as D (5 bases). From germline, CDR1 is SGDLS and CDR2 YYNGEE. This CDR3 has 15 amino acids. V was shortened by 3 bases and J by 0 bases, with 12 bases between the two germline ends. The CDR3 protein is CASSAGGNTNYGYTF. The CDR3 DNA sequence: TGTGCCAGCAGCGCCGGGGGTAATACTAACTATGGCTACACCTTC. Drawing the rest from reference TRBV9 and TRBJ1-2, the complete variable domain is DSGVTQTPKHLITATGQRVTLRCSPRSGDLSVYWYQQSLDQGLQFLIQYYNGEERAKGNILERFSAQQFPDLHSELNLSSLELGDSALYFCASSAGGNTNYGYTFGSGTRLTVV.